One and the same sample provided the 31 T cell receptor beta chains below, sequenced in a study of neoadjuvant nivolumab and ipilimumab in lung cancer. Data came from immunoSEQ multiplex PCR; TCRdb stores just in-frame clones and leaves some out. Of about 26,000 clones listed, approximately 78% are singletons. The sample here was tumor tissue, taken after neoadjuvant nivolumab, alone or with ipilimumab, at or shortly before surgery. Every receptor here comes from an adult with non-small cell lung cancer.

The V and J genes are TRBV7-9 and TRBJ2-5; D may be TRBD2 (6 bases). The V gene lost 4 bases and the J gene lost 3 bases, with 15 bases spanning the gap. The CDR3 covers 15 residues. Germline V gene lookup returns CDR1 SEHNR and CDR2 FQNEAQ (reference sequence). The CDR3 DNA reads TGTGCCAGCAGCTACGTCTGGGACTCTAAAGAGACCCAGTACTTC. Its translation is CASSYVWDSKETQYF.

By share, this clone ranks as medium-sized. The genes are TRBV21-1 and TRBJ1-2. TRBV21-1 corresponds to a pseudogene. The CDR3 consists of 12 residues. The CDR3 sequence: CASSKWQLGSTF. CDR3 DNA sequence: TGTGCCAGCAGCAAATGGCAGCTCGGAAGCACCTTC.

V and J are TRBV5-1 and TRBJ2-3; D ambiguous. CDR3 size: 14 residues. V shed 2 bases and J shed 0 bases, with 7 bases lying between them. CDR1 and CDR2 (germline): SGHRS, YFSETQ. Here the CDR3 reads CASSFTSSTDTQYF. CDR3 bases: TGCGCCAGCAGCTTTACTTCTAGCACAGATACGCAGTATTTT.

The V and J genes are TRBV5-1 and TRBJ2-1; the D gene could be TRBD1 or TRBD2 (6 bases each). Germline V gene sequence: CDR1 SGHRS, CDR2 YFSETQ. V gave up 3 bases and J gave up 0 bases, with 22 bases separating them. The CDR3 consists of 19 residues. The CDR3 loop is CASSSLPRGAESSYNEQFF. The CDR3 DNA follows: TGCGCCAGCAGCTCGCTGCCTAGGGGGGCCGAGAGCTCCTACAATGAGCAGTTCTTC.

The chain is built from TRBV5-1 and TRBJ2-3; D is undetermined. This CDR3 contains 14 residues. V shed 6 bases and J shed 2 bases, with 13 bases lying between them. Per germline, CDR1 SGHRS and CDR2 YFSETQ. The CDR3 DNA reads TGCGCCAGCACCCTGGCTGGGAACACAGATACGCAGTATTTT. Protein: CASTLAGNTDTQYF.

The V call is TRBV6-1, the J call TRBJ2-3; 7 bases match TRBD1. Germline V gene data show CDR1 as MNHNS and CDR2 as SASEGT. The V segment lost 6 bases and the J segment 0 bases; nucleotides outside the gene matches: 6. The CDR3 is made up of 15 amino acids. CDR3 sequence: CASSKGQISTDTQYF. Written as DNA, the CDR3 is TGTGCCAGCAGCAAGGGACAGATTAGCACAGATACGCAGTATTTT.

The chain uses TRBV6-5 and TRBJ1-1; D is unclear. CDR3 length equals 15 residues. V lost 2 bases to trimming and J lost 3 bases, with 13 bases between them. Looked up from germline, CDR1 is MNHEY and CDR2 is SVGAGI. The CDR3 DNA reads as TGTGCCAGCAGTTACAGCGAGGGCTTGGACACTGAAGCTTTCTTT. Translation gives CASSYSEGLDTEAFF.

This chain joins TRBV30 and TRBJ2-7; either TRBD1 or TRBD2 may supply D (5 bases each). Between the trimmed V and J ends, which lost 4 bases and 3 bases, there was a span of 16 bases. This CDR3 is built from 14 residues. Germline-derived CDR1 and CDR2 are GTSNPN and SVGIG (reference sequence). The CDR3 DNA follows: TGTGCCTGGAACTCCGGGACCGACTTCTACGAGCAGTACTTC. Amino acid sequence: CAWNSGTDFYEQYF.

This clone appeared once. The chain recombines TRBV7-2 with TRBJ1-2, with TRBD1 identical over 9 bases. With 1 base clipped from V and 7 bases from J, the junction kept 4 bases outside the gene matches. Germline loops: CDR1 SGHTA, CDR2 FQGNSA. The CDR3 covers 14 residues. The DNA for the CDR3 is TGTGCCAGCAGCTTAGTGGGGACAGGGTCTGGCTACACCTTC. Protein product: CASSLVGTGSGYTF.

This chain connects TRBV30 to TRBJ1-1; D is undetermined. The CDR3 spans 13 residues. Trimming pared 8 bases from V and 2 bases from J, leaving 15 bases between. Germline V gene lookup returns CDR1 GTSNPN and CDR2 SVGIG (reference sequence). The CDR3 DNA reads as TGTGCCCGAAGGCTCAACTTAAACACTGAAGCTTTCTTT. This encodes CARRLNLNTEAFF. The full variable domain, with the rest looked up from reference TRBV30 and TRBJ1-1, is SQTIHQWPATLVQPVGSPLSLECTVEGTSNPNLYWYRQAAGRGLQLLFYSVGIGQISSEVPQNLSASRPQDRQFILSSKKLLLSDSGFYLCARRLNLNTEAFFGQGTRLTVV.

This clone was seen a handful of times. Other DNA sequences in this sample translate to the same CDR3. The rearrangement uses TRBV30 and TRBJ2-1, with D unresolved. The CDR3 sequence is 12 residues long. CDR1 is GTSNPN and CDR2 is SVGIG in the germline V gene (reference sequence). V shed 2 bases and J shed 5 bases, with 7 bases lying between them. Here the CDR3 reads CAWSPGHNEQFF. For the CDR3, the DNA is TGTGCCTGGAGTCCCGGGCACAATGAGCAGTTCTTC.

The chain joins TRBV11-2 to TRBJ2-7, with 14 nucleotides matching TRBD2. V was pared by 7 bases and J by 5 bases, with 4 bases of the junction left unmatched. The CDR3 runs 14 residues. Germline CDR1 SGHAT, CDR2 FQNNGV. CDR3 protein: CASTLGLAGDEQYF. CDR3 nucleotides: TGTGCCAGCACCTTGGGACTAGCGGGAGACGAGCAGTACTTC.

V and J are TRBV5-1 and TRBJ2-1; 9 bases match TRBD1. The junction had 8 bases not matched to a gene; V was cut back by 4 bases and J by 6 bases. Looked up from germline, CDR1 is SGHRS and CDR2 is YFSETQ. The CDR3 is made up of 15 amino acids. The CDR3 DNA follows: TGCGCCAGCAGCCCGACCGGGACAGGGTCCAATGAGCAGTTCTTC. Protein product: CASSPTGTGSNEQFF. Looking up the rest from reference TRBV5-1 and TRBJ2-1 gives the full variable domain: KAGVTQTPRYLIKTRGQQVTLSCSPISGHRSVSWYQQTPGQGLQFLFEYFSETQRNKGNFPGRFSGRQFSNSRSEMNVSTLELGDSALYLCASSPTGTGSNEQFFGPGTRLTVL.

This chain connects TRBV6-5 to TRBJ1-2; D possibly corresponds to TRBD1 (5 bases). The CDR3 is 13 residues long. Germline V gene data show CDR1 as MNHEY and CDR2 as SVGAGI. The germline V and J ends were trimmed by 6 bases and 8 bases, with 16 bases remaining between them. The CDR3 DNA follows: TGTGCCAGCAGCCCACCCGGGGGTTTGGGCTACACCTTC. Protein sequence: CASSPPGGLGYTF.

The chain is built from TRBV2 and TRBJ1-1; D not resolved. V lost 4 bases and J 4 bases, leaving 13 bases between the germline ends. This CDR3 is built from 14 residues. CDR1 is SNHLY and CDR2 is FYNNEI in the germline V gene. The CDR3 spells CASSGAEPITEAFF. CDR3 coding DNA: TGTGCCAGCAGTGGGGCAGAACCCATCACTGAAGCTTTCTTT.

The chain joins TRBV7-9 to TRBJ2-5; 7 positions agree with TRBD2. Losses at the gene ends were 0 bases for V and 10 bases for J; bases not matched to a gene: 2. This CDR3 region has 12 residues. Germline values: CDR1 SEHNR, CDR2 FQNEAQ (reference sequence). CDR3 sequence: CASSLAREGQYF. The CDR3 DNA reads as TGTGCCAGCAGCTTAGCCAGGGAGGGCCAGTACTTC.

The J gene is TRBJ1-2, the V gene TRBV11-3; 7 bases line up with TRBD1. The CDR3 is made up of 18 amino acids. The trim removed 1 base at V and 2 bases at J, leaving 13 bases unmatched. CDR1 and CDR2 (germline): SGHNT, YENEEA. CDR3 DNA sequence: TGTGCCAGCAGCTTAGGACCCTCGGGAGTGACAGGGAACTATGGCTACACCTTC. Its protein product is CASSLGPSGVTGNYGYTF.

The chain joins TRBV30 to TRBJ1-3; no firm D call. The CDR3 consists of 14 residues. With 1 base removed from V and 0 bases from J, the gap between germline ends came to 7 bases. In germline, CDR1 is GTSNPN, CDR2 SVGIG (reference sequence). CDR3 coding DNA: TGTGCCTGGAGTGGCGGAAGCTCTGGAAACACCATATATTTT. Protein: CAWSGGSSGNTIYF.

The J gene is TRBJ1-1, the V gene TRBV9; D is possibly TRBD1 (6 bases). This CDR3 is built from 15 residues. V was trimmed by 0 bases and J by 0 bases, leaving 9 bases between them. In germline, CDR1 is SGDLS, CDR2 YYNGEE. For the CDR3, the DNA is TGTGCCAGCAGCGTAGCGACAGGCGTGAACACTGAAGCTTTCTTT. Protein product: CASSVATGVNTEAFF.

This chain joins TRBV29-1 and TRBJ1-4; maybe TRBD1 (6 bases). Germline loops: CDR1 SQVTM, CDR2 ANQGSEA. The CDR3 extends over 15 amino acids. V was clipped by 0 bases and J by 5 bases, with 13 bases between them. CDR3 in DNA: TGCAGCGTTGAAGATCGCAGGGGTTACAATGAAAAACTGTTTTTT. Translation: CSVEDRRGYNEKLFF.

There are a few counts of this clone. The chain recombines TRBV19 with TRBJ1-1; 8 nucleotides line up with TRBD1. Unmatched junction bases numbered 6, after V lost 5 bases and J lost 4 bases. Germline V gene sequence: CDR1 LNHDA, CDR2 SQIVND (reference sequence). There are 14 residues in the CDR3. The CDR3 DNA sequence: TGTGCCAGTAGTGTCACAGGGGGTGGCACTGAAGCTTTCTTT. Protein: CASSVTGGGTEAFF.

The chain recombines TRBV6-5 with TRBJ1-1, with D possibly being TRBD1 (6 bases). Trimming removed 5 bases at V and 1 base at J, with 8 bases between. This CDR3 is 13 amino acids long. Germline V lookup: CDR1 MNHEY, CDR2 SVGAGI. The CDR3 spells CASSLGANTEAFF. The DNA for the CDR3 is TGTGCCAGCAGTCTGGGGGCGAACACTGAAGCTTTCTTT.

In this sample, this clone turned up once. The chain employs TRBV5-6 and TRBJ2-1, with 13 bases that match TRBD2. V trimming: 5 bases; J trimming: 6 bases; junction bases outside the gene matches: 8. The CDR3 has 16 residues. In germline, CDR1 is SGHDT, CDR2 YYEEEE. This chain's CDR3 is CASSSLAGGIINEQFF. CDR3 coding DNA: TGTGCCAGCAGTTCACTAGCGGGAGGGATAATCAATGAGCAGTTCTTC.

This chain uses TRBV11-2 with TRBJ1-3; tentatively, D is TRBD1 (6 bases). The CDR3 consists of 12 residues. Trimming stripped 2 bases from V and 8 bases from J, with 7 bases between. Looked up from germline, CDR1 is SGHAT and CDR2 is FQNNGV. The CDR3 DNA reads as TGTGCCAGCAGCTTAAGGGGGGACACCATATATTTT. Protein: CASSLRGDTIYF.

The CDR3 region has the DNA TGTGCCAGCAGCTTACAGGGGGCGGAAGGCTACACCTTC. Translation gives CASSLQGAEGYTF. This chain joins TRBV11-2 and TRBJ1-2, with TRBD1 identical over 8 bases. The V and J ends lost 2 bases and 8 bases, in that order; junction bases with no gene match: 4. CDR3 length: 13 residues. Germline CDR1 reads SGHAT; CDR2 reads FQNNGV. Full variable domain (outside the CDR3, taken from reference TRBV11-2 and TRBJ1-2): EAGVAQSPRYKIIEKRQSVAFWCNPISGHATLYWYQQILGQGPKLLIQFQNNGVVDDSQLPKDRFSAERLKGVDSTLKIQPAKLEDSAVYLCASSLQGAEGYTFGSGTRLTVV.

The chain couples TRBV4-2 to TRBJ2-1; a possible D gene is TRBD2 (5 bases). The germline V gene encodes CDR1 LGHNA and CDR2 YNFKEQ. The V end lost 5 bases, the J end lost 2 bases, and 10 bases lay between the germline ends. CDR3 length: 14 residues. The chain's CDR3 is CASSISGPYNEQFF. The CDR3 nucleotides read TGTGCCAGCAGCATCAGCGGTCCCTACAATGAGCAGTTCTTC.

J is TRBJ1-1 and V is TRBV30; no clear D. Germline assignment: CDR1 GTSNPN and CDR2 SVGIG (reference sequence). The CDR3 runs 14 residues. V was cut by 4 bases and J by 5 bases, with 17 bases left in between. This CDR3 reads CAWISQVVITEAFF. Here the CDR3 DNA reads TGTGCCTGGATCAGTCAGGTAGTAATAACTGAAGCTTTCTTT.

This clone has only a few counts. The chain links TRBV5-1 to TRBJ1-1, with 9 bases identical to TRBD1. Trimming at V came to 0 bases and at J to 7 bases, leaving 7 bases not matched to a gene. CDR3 length equals 15 residues. The germline V gene encodes CDR1 SGHRS and CDR2 YFSETQ. CDR3 in DNA: TGCGCCAGCAGCTTGGAAGGGACAGGGCACCGTGAAGCTTTCTTT. It translates to CASSLEGTGHREAFF.

This clone was observed a single time. The chain is built from TRBV10-3 and TRBJ2-3; 9 nucleotides agree with TRBD2. CDR1 and CDR2 from the germline V gene are ENHRY and SYGVKD. Trimming cost V 7 bases and J 2 bases; bases outside gene matches: 7. This CDR3 is built from 15 residues. The CDR3 region has the DNA TGTGCCATCAAAGGCTCTAGCGGGATCACAGATACGCAGTATTTT. This gives the protein CAIKGSSGITDTQYF.

The chain has TRBV15 and TRBJ1-2, with 8 nucleotides matching TRBD1. Germline values: CDR1 LNHNV, CDR2 YYDKDF (reference sequence). Trimming removed 4 bases from V and 6 bases from J; junction bases left unmatched: 4. The CDR3 length is 13 residues. In DNA, the CDR3 is TGTGCCACCAGCAAAGGACAGGGAGATGGCTACACCTTC. This sequence encodes CATSKGQGDGYTF. Complete variable domain (other parts from reference TRBV15 and TRBJ1-2): DAMVIQNPRYQVTQFGKPVTLSCSQTLNHNVMYWYQQKSSQAPKLLFHYYDKDFNNEADTPDNFQSRRPNTSFCFLDIRSPGLGDTAMYLCATSKGQGDGYTFGSGTRLTVV.

The rearrangement joins TRBV27 to TRBJ2-3, with TRBD2 identical over 7 bases. Trimming cost V 8 bases and J 4 bases; bases outside gene matches: 9. This CDR3 is 14 amino acids long. CDR1 MNHEY and CDR2 SMNVEV come from the germline V gene (reference sequence). CDR3 protein: CASGAGALPDTQYF. Here the CDR3 DNA reads TGTGCCAGCGGGGCGGGAGCCCTCCCAGATACGCAGTATTTT.